This paragraph reports one TCR beta chain. Its antigen remains unknown. Germline V gene sequence: CDR1 ENHRY, CDR2 SYGVKD. V was pared by 3 bases and J by 4 bases, with 16 bases between. The CDR3 is 15 residues long. The data originate from a study of OX40 agonist ivuxolimab in advanced cancers. Study information: With ivuxolimab, an agonistic anti-OX40 (CD134) antibody, patients were treated. Of the patients, three showed partial responses, one with hepatocellular carcinoma and two with cutaneous melanoma.

Assay: immunoSEQ multiplex PCR; the TCRdb copy retains only in-frame clones and omits some. The sample lists about 17,000 clones, about 89% seen once, with 67% in the top ten. General study results and limits: Researchers report that CD8+ T cells had, on average, more expanded clones than CD4+. Low clonal expansion, among the lowest seen, marked partial responders at 0.1-3.0 mg/kg.

The clonotype was recovered from an adult with an advanced solid tumor such as melanoma, head and neck, liver or kidney cancer. This specimen was CD4+ or CD8+ T cells sorted from blood, taken in a trial of the OX40 agonist ivuxolimab. The genes are TRBV10-3 and TRBJ2-7, with D perhaps assigned TRBD1 or TRBD2 (5 bases each). The CDR3 reads CAISDRDGTYYEQYF. Here the CDR3 DNA reads TGTGCCATCAGTGACCGGGACGGCACCTATTACGAGCAGTACTTC.